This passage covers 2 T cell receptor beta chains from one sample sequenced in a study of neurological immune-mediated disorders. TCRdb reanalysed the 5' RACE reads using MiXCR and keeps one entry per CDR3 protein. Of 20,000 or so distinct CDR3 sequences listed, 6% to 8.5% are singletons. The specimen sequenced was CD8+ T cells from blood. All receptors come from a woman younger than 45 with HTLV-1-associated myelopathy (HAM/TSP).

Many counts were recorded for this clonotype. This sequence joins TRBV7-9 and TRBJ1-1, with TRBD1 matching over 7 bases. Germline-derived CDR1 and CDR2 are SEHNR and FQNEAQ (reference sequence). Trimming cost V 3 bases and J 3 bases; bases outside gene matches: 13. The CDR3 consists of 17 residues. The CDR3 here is CASSFTTTGVGDTEAFF. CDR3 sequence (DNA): TGTGCCAGCAGCTTCACCACCACAGGGGTAGGGGACACTGAAGCTTTCTTT.

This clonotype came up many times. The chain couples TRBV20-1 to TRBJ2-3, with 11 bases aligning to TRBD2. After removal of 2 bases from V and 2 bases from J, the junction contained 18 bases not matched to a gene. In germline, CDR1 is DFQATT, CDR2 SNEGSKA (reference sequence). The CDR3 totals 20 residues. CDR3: CSARTSGGPYFQSFTDTQYF. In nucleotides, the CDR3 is TGCAGTGCTAGAACTAGCGGGGGCCCTTATTTCCAATCCTTCACAGATACGCAGTATTTT.